One sample yielded the 24 T cell receptor beta chains listed below, sequenced in a study of T-cell memory formation after mild COVID-19. TCRdb recomputed calls from the 5' RACE reads with MiXCR, one row per CDR3 protein. The table has more than 120,000 distinct CDR3 sequences, around 5.8% seen once. The sample consisted of PBMCs or a T cell subset sorted from them (not recorded which). Receptors originate from an adult woman who had mild COVID-19 (a few samples of this study predate the infection). Cell type and time point are not known.

This clonotype was observed at least ten times. The chain has TRBV27 and TRBJ2-1, with D tentatively TRBD1 or TRBD2 (5 bases each). CDR1 is MNHEY, CDR2 SMNVEV, per germline (reference sequence). Deletions cut 7 bases from V and 8 bases from J, with 12 bases between. The CDR3 is 12 amino acids. CDR3 residues: CASKVRGDEQFF. In DNA, the CDR3 is TGTGCCAGCAAGGTTCGAGGGGATGAGCAGTTCTTC.

This clonotype was counted ten times or more. CDR3: CASSSGFTRAEAFF. The CDR3 bases are TGTGCCAGTAGTTCGGGGTTTACGAGGGCTGAAGCTTTCTTT. The chain is built from TRBV19 and TRBJ1-1; D unclear. The CDR3 is 14 residues long. Trimming took 5 bases from V and 6 from J, leaving 16 bases between them. The germline V gene encodes CDR1 LNHDA and CDR2 SQIVND (reference sequence).

This clonotype was detected many times. The chain couples TRBV7-2 to TRBJ1-2, with D possibly matching TRBD1 (5 bases). The V end lost 3 bases, the J end lost 4 bases, and 18 bases lay between the germline ends. CDR3 size: 16 residues. CDR1 and CDR2 from the germline V gene are SGHTA and FQGNSA. CDR3 in amino acids: CASSFRQGAISYGYTF. The CDR3 nucleotides read TGTGCCAGCAGCTTCCGGCAGGGCGCGATTAGCTATGGCTACACCTTC.

This clonotype was counted many times. The chain has TRBV24-1 and TRBJ2-7; 7 nucleotides align to TRBD1. From germline, CDR1 is KGHDR and CDR2 SFDVKD. The CDR3 extends over 16 amino acids. The V segment lost 5 bases and the J segment 0 bases; nucleotides outside the gene matches: 9. CDR3 DNA sequence: TGTGCCACCAGTGGCACGACAGGGTCTAGCTCCTACGAGCAGTACTTC. The encoded protein is CATSGTTGSSSYEQYF.

In this sample, this clonotype turned up many times. The chain recombines TRBV12-3 or TRBV12-4 with TRBJ2-1; D ambiguous. The V end was cut by 3 bases, the J end by 5 bases, with 11 bases between. The CDR3 length is 14 residues. CDR3 coding DNA: TGTGCCAGCAGTTTGGAGTCTAGGGACAATGAGCAGTTCTTC. Its protein is CASSLESRDNEQFF.

This clonotype was seen many times. This chain connects TRBV24-1 to TRBJ1-2; 7 bases are a match to TRBD1. Germline values: CDR1 KGHDR, CDR2 SFDVKD. V was clipped by 1 base and J by 14 bases; unmatched bases: 6. The length of the CDR3 is 12 residues. Here the CDR3 DNA reads TGTGCCACCAGTGATTTTGGGACAGCGAGTACCTTC. Translated: CATSDFGTASTF.

This clonotype showed up just a few times. The chain links TRBV27 to TRBJ2-7; the match to TRBD1 covers 8 bases. This CDR3 comprises 16 residues. The germline V gene has CDR1 MNHEY and CDR2 SMNVEV (reference sequence). Trimming at V came to 6 bases and at J to 2 bases, leaving 12 bases not matched to a gene. The CDR3 DNA reads TGTGCCAGCAGCCGACAGGGGCTAATCGGGGCCTACGAGCAGTACTTC. It translates to CASSRQGLIGAYEQYF.

This clonotype showed up many times. The chain links TRBV6-4 to TRBJ2-2, with D hard to call. This CDR3 region has 13 residues. CDR1 and CDR2 from the germline V gene are MRHNA and SNTAGT. V gave up 2 bases and J gave up 3 bases, with 4 bases separating them. The CDR3 here is CASSDRDTGELFF. The CDR3 region has the DNA TGTGCCAGCAGTGACAGGGACACCGGGGAGCTGTTTTTT.

This clonotype came up many times. The CDR3 bases are TGCGCCAGCAGCCAAGCTGGGACAGGAGCTAACTATGGCTACACCTTC. Protein: CASSQAGTGANYGYTF. The chain has TRBV4-1 and TRBJ1-2; 8 nucleotides match TRBD1. Germline CDR1 is MGHRA and CDR2 is YSYEKL. The CDR3 runs 16 residues. Trimming removed 1 base from V and 0 bases from J; junction bases left unmatched: 4.

CDR3 in DNA: TGTGCCAGCAGCCAGCTCGCGCTAGCGGGGATTAACGGGGATGAGCAGTTCTTC. Protein sequence: CASSQLALAGINGDEQFF. The rearrangement joins TRBV7-6 to TRBJ2-1; 9 bases match TRBD2. V shed 5 bases and J 8 bases; nucleotides not matched to a gene: 19. This CDR3 is 18 amino acids long. The germline gives CDR1 SGHVS, CDR2 FNYEAQ.

This clonotype was seen only a few times. This sequence joins TRBV5-1 and TRBJ2-1, with D tentatively TRBD2 (6 bases). This CDR3 is built from 14 residues. Trimming stripped 2 bases from V and 5 bases from J, with 11 bases between. The germline gives CDR1 SGHRS, CDR2 YFSETQ. CDR3 region: CASSLGLANNEQFF. CDR3 nucleotides: TGCGCCAGCAGCTTAGGTCTAGCGAACAATGAGCAGTTCTTC.

The J gene is TRBJ2-7, the V gene TRBV7-9, with TRBD2 matching over 7 bases. V gave up 7 bases and J gave up 2 bases; unmatched junction bases: 17. The CDR3 consists of 17 residues. The germline V gene encodes CDR1 SEHNR and CDR2 FQNEAQ (reference sequence). CDR3 amino acids: CASTPLEGQRGAYEQYF. The CDR3 DNA reads TGTGCCAGCACACCCCTAGAGGGCCAGCGGGGTGCCTACGAGCAGTACTTC.

At least ten counts were recorded for this clonotype. The rearrangement links TRBV20-1 to TRBJ1-5; the D gene is possibly TRBD1 (5 bases). Trimming took 2 bases from V and 1 from J, leaving 9 bases between them. This CDR3 is 14 amino acids long. Germline-derived CDR1 and CDR2 are DFQATT and SNEGSKA (reference sequence). CDR3 nucleotide sequence: TGCAGTGCTAGAACGGGGGGAAGCAATCAGCCCCAGCATTTT. Protein product: CSARTGGSNQPQHF.

This clonotype has just a few counts. The V and J genes are TRBV5-1 and TRBJ1-2; D might be TRBD1 (5 bases). The CDR3 covers 14 residues. V lost 0 bases to trimming and J lost 4 bases, with 10 bases between them. The germline V gene has CDR1 SGHRS and CDR2 YFSETQ. The CDR3 DNA reads TGCGCCAGCAGCTTGGAAGGGGCTCTCTATGGCTACACCTTC. It encodes CASSLEGALYGYTF.

This clonotype was counted at least ten times. The chain carries TRBV5-1 and TRBJ1-5; D gene uncertain. The CDR3 runs 14 residues. Germline loops: CDR1 SGHRS, CDR2 YFSETQ. Trimming pared 0 bases from V and 7 bases from J, leaving 11 bases between. Here the CDR3 reads CASSLGAGGQPQHF. The CDR3 DNA reads as TGCGCCAGCAGCTTGGGGGCGGGAGGCCAGCCCCAGCATTTT. The full variable domain, in which reference TRBV5-1 and TRBJ1-5 provide the parts outside the CDR3, is KAGVTQTPRYLIKTRGQQVTLSCSPISGHRSVSWYQQTPGQGLQFLFEYFSETQRNKGNFPGRFSGRQFSNSRSEMNVSTLELGDSALYLCASSLGAGGQPQHFGDGTRLSIL.

On this clonotype: This may be a read error, as it is one base from a much larger clone. This sequence joins TRBV19 and TRBJ2-1; a weak D match, TRBD2 (5 bases). The length of the CDR3 is 12 residues. Germline values: CDR1 LNHDA, CDR2 SQIVND (reference sequence). V was cut by 10 bases and J by 7 bases, with 14 bases left in between. The CDR3 DNA reads as TGTGCCATTGGGAGTAGTGCTAATGAGCAGTTCTTC. Translation gives CAIGSSANEQFF.

The table lists this clonotype with many counts. The rearrangement links TRBV10-3 to TRBJ1-5, with TRBD1 matching 10 bases. The V gene end was trimmed by 3 bases and the J gene end by 3 bases; junction bases not matched to a gene: 5. Germline CDR1 is ENHRY and CDR2 is SYGVKD. This CDR3 comprises 16 residues. The CDR3 here is CAISDATGGNNQPQHF. The CDR3 DNA reads TGTGCCATCAGTGACGCGACAGGGGGCAACAATCAGCCCCAGCATTTT.

In this sample, this clonotype turned up many times. The chain has TRBV12-3 or TRBV12-4 and TRBJ2-1, with TRBD2 matching over 16 bases. The V gene end was trimmed by 3 bases and the J gene end by 9 bases; junction bases not matched to a gene: 8. This CDR3 region has 17 residues. The CDR3 DNA reads as TGTGCCAGCAGTTTTATGGGGACTAGCGGGGGGGCGGTTGAGCAGTTCTTC. This sequence encodes CASSFMGTSGGAVEQFF.

The chain links TRBV4-2 to TRBJ2-1, with D perhaps matching TRBD2 (6 bases). The V gene's germline CDR1 is LGHNA and CDR2 YNFKEQ. Trimming took 2 bases from V and 0 from J, leaving 17 bases between them. This CDR3 region has 18 residues. The CDR3 sequence is CASSQPGSGPSSYNEQFF. The CDR3 bases are TGTGCCAGCAGCCAACCGGGTAGCGGCCCAAGCTCCTACAATGAGCAGTTCTTC.

This clonotype was detected many times. The V and J genes are TRBV12-3 or TRBV12-4 and TRBJ2-1; 8 nucleotides line up with TRBD2. Germline trimming cut 6 bases from V and 5 bases from J; bases unmatched to any gene: 12. The CDR3 spans 16 residues. CDR3 in DNA: TGTGCCAGCAGCCCCGGGGGGCGGGGGGCCGACAATGAGCAGTTCTTC. Translation: CASSPGGRGADNEQFF.

This rearrangement joins TRBV30 to TRBJ2-4, with D possibly being TRBD2 (7 bases). Deletions cut 1 base from V and 12 bases from J, with 19 bases between. Germline V gene data show CDR1 as GTSNPN and CDR2 as SVGIG (reference sequence). The CDR3 covers 14 residues. The DNA for the CDR3 is TGTGCCTGGAGTGGTGGACTAGGGGGAAGTGATCAGTACTTC. This gives the protein CAWSGGLGGSDQYF.

This clonotype was seen at least ten times. The gene calls are TRBV7-8 and TRBJ2-1, with unresolved D. V was cut by 4 bases and J by 9 bases, with 10 bases left in between. Germline lookup yields CDR1 SGHVS and CDR2 FQNEAQ. The CDR3 sequence is 12 residues long. The CDR3 here is CASSSVIGEQFF. The CDR3, as DNA: TGTGCCAGCAGCTCGGTAATAGGTGAGCAGTTCTTC. Filled out from reference TRBV7-8 and TRBJ2-1, the complete variable domain reads GAGVSQSPRYKVAKRGQDVALRCDPISGHVSLFWYQQALGQGPEFLTYFQNEAQLDKSGLPSDRFFAERPEGSVSTLKIQRTQQEDSAVYLCASSSVIGEQFFGPGTRLTVL.

This clonotype was recorded many times. The genes are TRBV4-3 and TRBJ2-1; 12 bases fit TRBD2. The CDR3 is made up of 15 amino acids. Germline CDR1 and CDR2: LGHNA and YSLEER. The V gene end was trimmed by 4 bases and the J gene end by 8 bases; junction bases not matched to a gene: 6. CDR3 DNA sequence: TGCGCCAGCAGCCGAGGACTAGCGGGATTCGATGAGCAGTTCTTC. This translates into CASSRGLAGFDEQFF.

The chain uses TRBV15 and TRBJ2-5, with TRBD2 identical over 9 bases. V lost 4 bases, J lost 1 base, and 10 bases stayed unmatched. Germline V gene lookup returns CDR1 LNHNV and CDR2 YYDKDF (reference sequence). The CDR3 consists of 17 residues. The CDR3 is CATSTLTSGTFQETQYF. CDR3 in DNA: TGTGCCACCAGCACCCTGACTAGCGGAACCTTCCAAGAGACCCAGTACTTC.